This TCR beta chain was captured by sequencing in a study of cytomegalovirus exposure and HLA in healthy donors. Looking at the study overall: Approximately 85 million unique TCRs from HLA-typed donors made up an early data release.

The CDR3 spans 15 residues. Germline V gene data show CDR1 as SGDLS and CDR2 as YYNGEE. Trimming shortened V by 3 bases and J by 2 bases, and 14 bases separated the two germline ends. The study ran its PCR with 60 Vbeta and 13 Jbeta primers. Original analysis: In a later analysis, around 87 million unique TCR beta chains included roughly 11 million shared by two or more donors. Profiling relied on immunoSEQ multiplex PCR, and the TCRdb table lists in-frame clones only, not all of them. For V, J and clone size, that table is used; D and trimming come from the DNA. The sample has roughly 170,000 clones; about 80% are singletons. Study-level findings and limits: Within the data, a cluster of highly shared sequence variants was likely a sequencing artifact.

On this clone itself: The antigen is unknown.

Material: PBMCs. This chain joins TRBV9 and TRBJ1-1, with a weak D call TRBD1 (6 bases). The source of this sequence is a boy aged 10-17 years in good health and CMV-seronegative. The chain's CDR3 is CASSGVGRGNTEAFF. The DNA for the CDR3 is TGTGCCAGCAGCGGTGTGGGCAGGGGAAACACTGAAGCTTTCTTT.